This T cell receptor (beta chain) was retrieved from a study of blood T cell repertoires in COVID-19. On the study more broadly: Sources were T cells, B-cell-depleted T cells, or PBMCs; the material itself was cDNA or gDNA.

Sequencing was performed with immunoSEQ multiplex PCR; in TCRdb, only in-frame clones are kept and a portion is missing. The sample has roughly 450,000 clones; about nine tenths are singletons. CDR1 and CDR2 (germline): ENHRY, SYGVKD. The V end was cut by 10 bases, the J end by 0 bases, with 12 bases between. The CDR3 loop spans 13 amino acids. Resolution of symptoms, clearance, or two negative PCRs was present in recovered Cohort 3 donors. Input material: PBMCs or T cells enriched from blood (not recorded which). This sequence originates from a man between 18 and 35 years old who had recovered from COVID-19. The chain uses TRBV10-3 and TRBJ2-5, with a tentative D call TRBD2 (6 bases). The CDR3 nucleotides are TGTGCCACCCTCCGGGACTACCAAGAGACCCAGTACTTC. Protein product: CATLRDYQETQYF.